A selection of T cell receptor beta chains follows, all from one sample in a study of blood T cell repertoires in COVID-19. Data came from immunoSEQ multiplex PCR; TCRdb stores just in-frame clones and leaves some out. The data show some 320,000 clones, approximately 89% seen once. Sequencing input: PBMCs or T cells enriched from blood (not recorded which). These receptor sequences come from a woman aged 25 to 39 who had recovered from COVID-19. Each CDR3 is given with its conserved first and last residue. A D gene is named only where the DNA matches it firmly. Clone size is not always given. Where it is, it says once, few, many or a class for expanded clones.

v_call: TRBV20-1; clone_size: once; j_call: TRBJ1-4; d_call: .; cdr3_nt: TGCAGCGCCGGAAAACTGTTTTTT; cdr3_aa: CSAGKLFF
v_call: TRBV2; clone_size: .; j_call: TRBJ1-1; d_call: TRBD1; cdr3_nt: TGTGCCAGCACCCTAATGACAGGGGGTATGACTGAAGCTTTCTTT; cdr3_aa: CASTLMTGGMTEAFF
v_call: TRBV24-1; clone_size: .; j_call: TRBJ1-4; d_call: TRBD1; cdr3_nt: TGTGCCACCAGTGAAGGCCCTCCGGGACAGGGGGACAAACTGTTTTTT; cdr3_aa: CATSEGPPGQGDKLFF
v_call: TRBV25-1; clone_size: .; j_call: TRBJ1-1; d_call: .; cdr3_nt: TGTGCCAGCAGTGATTTATCAGGGATCTCCGAGGAAGCTTTCTTT; cdr3_aa: CASSDLSGISEEAFF
v_call: TRBV30; clone_size: .; j_call: TRBJ1-5; d_call: TRBD1; cdr3_nt: TGTGCCTGGAGTCAAACCACAGGGGATCAGCCCCAGCATTTT; cdr3_aa: CAWSQTTGDQPQHF
v_call: TRBV5-1; clone_size: .; j_call: TRBJ1-2; d_call: .; cdr3_nt: TGCGCCAGCAGCTTAGACAGGCGGAACTATGGCTACACCTTC; cdr3_aa: CASSLDRRNYGYTF
v_call: TRBV2; clone_size: .; j_call: TRBJ2-3; d_call: TRBD2; cdr3_nt: TGTGCCAGCAGCCCCGGGACTAGCGGGGGGAGAGATACGCAGTATTTT; cdr3_aa: CASSPGTSGGRDTQYF
v_call: TRBV5-4; clone_size: .; j_call: TRBJ1-1; d_call: .; cdr3_nt: TGTGCCAGCAGCTTGGCCGGTCGGACTGAAGCTTTCTTT; cdr3_aa: CASSLAGRTEAFF
v_call: TRBV5-1; clone_size: .; j_call: TRBJ1-1; d_call: .; cdr3_nt: TGCGCCAGCAGCCGCGCGAACACTGAAGCTTTCTTT; cdr3_aa: CASSRANTEAFF
v_call: TRBV7-2; clone_size: .; j_call: TRBJ2-7; d_call: TRBD1; cdr3_nt: TGTGCCAGCAGCAAAACGGACAGGTTATACGAGCAGTACTTC; cdr3_aa: CASSKTDRLYEQYF
v_call: TRBV19; clone_size: .; j_call: TRBJ1-3; d_call: .; cdr3_nt: TGTGCCAGCCAAACCCGGGACACCTCTGGAAACACCATATATTTT; cdr3_aa: CASQTRDTSGNTIYF
v_call: TRBV7-3; clone_size: few; j_call: TRBJ2-7; d_call: .; cdr3_nt: TGTGCCAGCAGCTTTTCCAGGGAAGGGGGCGAGCAGTACTTC; cdr3_aa: CASSFSREGGEQYF
v_call: TRBV6-5; clone_size: .; j_call: TRBJ1-3; d_call: .; cdr3_nt: TGTGCCAGCTCAGGCTCTGGAAACACCATATATTTT; cdr3_aa: CASSGSGNTIYF
v_call: TRBV28; clone_size: .; j_call: TRBJ2-1; d_call: TRBD2; cdr3_nt: TGTGCCAGCAGTTTCGGGACTAGCGGGGGGCAGTTCTTC; cdr3_aa: CASSFGTSGGQFF
v_call: TRBV3-1/TRBV3-2; clone_size: .; j_call: TRBJ2-3; d_call: .; cdr3_nt: TGTGCCAGCAACCAAGGGGCAGGGACAGATACGCAGTATTTT; cdr3_aa: CASNQGAGTDTQYF
v_call: TRBV6-2/TRBV6-3; clone_size: .; j_call: TRBJ2-1; d_call: .; cdr3_nt: TGTGCCAGCAGCGAGACAGGGAGGCCGCACAATGAGCAGTTCTTC; cdr3_aa: CASSETGRPHNEQFF
v_call: TRBV18; clone_size: .; j_call: TRBJ2-3; d_call: TRBD2; cdr3_nt: TGTGCCAGCTCCACTAGCGGGGGTCTCACAGATACGCAGTATTTT; cdr3_aa: CASSTSGGLTDTQYF
v_call: TRBV5-1; clone_size: .; j_call: TRBJ1-1; d_call: TRBD1; cdr3_nt: TGCGCCAGCAGTCTCCAGGGGGTAGGGACTGAAGCTTTCTTT; cdr3_aa: CASSLQGVGTEAFF
v_call: TRBV4-3; clone_size: few; j_call: TRBJ1-6; d_call: TRBD1; cdr3_nt: TGCGCCAGCAGCCAAAGTCCGGGACAGGAAAATTCACCCCTCCACTTT; cdr3_aa: CASSQSPGQENSPLHF
v_call: TRBV5-6; clone_size: .; j_call: TRBJ1-6; d_call: .; cdr3_nt: TGTGCCAGCAGCTTCACCGACAGAGCCAATTCACCCCTCCACTTT; cdr3_aa: CASSFTDRANSPLHF
v_call: TRBV7-2; clone_size: .; j_call: TRBJ2-7; d_call: TRBD2; cdr3_nt: TGTGCCAGCAGCTTATTAGCGGGGGCCTTCTACGAGCAGTACTTC; cdr3_aa: CASSLLAGAFYEQYF
v_call: TRBV2; clone_size: .; j_call: TRBJ1-5; d_call: TRBD1; cdr3_nt: TGTGCCAGCAGTGCAGGGGGCTGGAATCAGCCCCAGCATTTT; cdr3_aa: CASSAGGWNQPQHF
v_call: TRBV19; clone_size: .; j_call: TRBJ1-2; d_call: .; cdr3_nt: TGTGCCAGTAGTATCCAGGGAACCTACTATGGCTACACCTTC; cdr3_aa: CASSIQGTYYGYTF
v_call: TRBV10-3; clone_size: once; j_call: TRBJ1-1; d_call: TRBD1; cdr3_nt: TGTGCCATCAGGGAGCAGGGGGGCACTGAAGCTTTCTTT; cdr3_aa: CAIREQGGTEAFF
v_call: TRBV10-3; clone_size: .; j_call: TRBJ1-2; d_call: .; cdr3_nt: TGTGCCATCAGTGATCGCGACAGTTACCTGGGCTACACCTTC; cdr3_aa: CAISDRDSYLGYTF
v_call: TRBV27; clone_size: .; j_call: TRBJ2-7; d_call: TRBD1; cdr3_nt: TGTGCCAGCAGTTCCGCGGACAGGGGTGGTTGGTATGACGAGCAGTACTTC; cdr3_aa: CASSSADRGGWYDEQYF
v_call: TRBV2; clone_size: .; j_call: TRBJ1-1; d_call: TRBD1; cdr3_nt: TGTGCCAGCAGTGAGACAGGGGACTCCACTGAAGCTTTCTTT; cdr3_aa: CASSETGDSTEAFF
v_call: TRBV29-1; clone_size: .; j_call: TRBJ1-2; d_call: TRBD1; cdr3_nt: TGCAGCGTTACCGGGGGGACAGGGGGAAACTATGGCTACACCTTC; cdr3_aa: CSVTGGTGGNYGYTF
v_call: TRBV28; clone_size: few; j_call: TRBJ2-7; d_call: .; cdr3_nt: TGTGCCAGCAGATTTACCCGGACAGCAGAGACCTACGAGCAGTACTTC; cdr3_aa: CASRFTRTAETYEQYF
v_call: TRBV2; clone_size: .; j_call: TRBJ1-5; d_call: .; cdr3_nt: TGTGCCAGCAGTGCGAGGGTTCAGCCCCAGCATTTT; cdr3_aa: CASSARVQPQHF
v_call: TRBV9; clone_size: few; j_call: TRBJ1-2; d_call: .; cdr3_nt: TGTGCCAGCAGCCCCGAAGGCGGCTTGCCGTATGGCTACACCTTC; cdr3_aa: CASSPEGGLPYGYTF